What follows are 8 T cell receptor beta chains derived from one specimen sequenced in a study of CD8 T cells in Susac syndrome. RNA was extracted with the RNeasy kit, and a quantity of about 0.5 to 1 ug was reverse transcribed using random hexamers. Using its own MiXCR run on the immunoSEQ multiplex PCR reads, TCRdb lists one record per CDR3 protein. In the table there are approximately 120,000 distinct CDR3 sequences, around 95% of which are singletons. The material sequenced was CD4+ T cells from PBMCs. The receptors stem from a human donor in good health.

The chain combines TRBV4-1 with TRBJ2-5; TRBD1 matches 9 bases. This CDR3 is 15 amino acids long. The V and J ends lost 4 bases and 5 bases, in that order; junction bases with no gene match: 8. Looked up from germline, CDR1 is MGHRA and CDR2 is YSYEKL. In nucleotides, the CDR3 is TGCGCCAGCAGCCTGACCCTGACAGGGGGGGAGACCCAGTACTTC. This encodes CASSLTLTGGETQYF.

This chain uses TRBV3-1 with TRBJ2-7; 7 bases map to TRBD1. The V and J ends lost 6 bases and 5 bases, in that order; junction bases with no gene match: 1. Germline V CDR1 and CDR2: LGHDT, YNNKEL (reference sequence). CDR3 length: 11 residues. The DNA for the CDR3 is TGTGCCAGCAGTGGACAGGACGAGCAGTACTTC. Translating it yields CASSGQDEQYF.

The chain links TRBV19 to TRBJ2-3, with D uncertain. With 5 bases removed from V and 3 bases from J, the gap between germline ends came to 12 bases. The CDR3 length is 14 residues. CDR1 and CDR2 from the germline V gene are LNHDA and SQIVND (reference sequence). DNA for the CDR3: TGTGCCAGTAGTTCCCGGGCCGAGACAGATACGCAGTATTTT. This encodes CASSSRAETDTQYF.

The rearrangement links TRBV7-9 to TRBJ1-1; D may be TRBD1 (5 bases). Trimming removed 3 bases at V and 11 bases at J, with 13 bases between. The CDR3 has 12 amino acids. CDR1 is SEHNR, CDR2 FQNEAQ, per germline (reference sequence). For the CDR3, the DNA is TGTGCCAGCAGCTTTACAGGTTTATCGGCTTTCTTT. Amino acids: CASSFTGLSAFF.

CDR3 nucleotides: TGCGCCAGCAGCTTGGAGACTAGCACAGATACGCAGTATTTT. Protein: CASSLETSTDTQYF. This chain connects TRBV5-1 to TRBJ2-3; no reliable D call. CDR3 length: 14 residues. The germline gives CDR1 SGHRS, CDR2 YFSETQ. V lost 0 bases and J 0 bases, leaving 5 bases between the germline ends.

The chain recombines TRBV20-1 with TRBJ1-1; 7 positions agree with TRBD1. J was trimmed by 8 bases and V by 5 bases; bases with no gene match: 5. Germline assignment: CDR1 DFQATT and CDR2 SNEGSKA (reference sequence). The length of the CDR3 is 11 residues. The CDR3, as DNA: TGCAGTGCTCCCGACAGGGCGGAAGCTTTCTTT. Protein: CSAPDRAEAFF.

The chain is built from TRBV7-2 and TRBJ2-1; 7 bases match TRBD1. The V and J ends lost 5 bases and 2 bases, in that order; junction bases with no gene match: 6. Germline V gene lookup returns CDR1 SGHTA and CDR2 FQGNSA. The CDR3 loop spans 15 amino acids. DNA of the CDR3: TGTGCCAGCAGCCAGCAGGGGGACCCCTACAATGAGCAGTTCTTC. Translated, it gives CASSQQGDPYNEQFF.

CDR3 protein: CASSLPGTSNEQFF. The CDR3, as DNA: TGTGCCAGCAGCTTACCCGGGACTAGCAATGAGCAGTTCTTC. The chain carries TRBV3-1 and TRBJ2-1; 8 bases agree with TRBD2. V shed 5 bases and J 6 bases; nucleotides not matched to a gene: 6. The CDR3 covers 14 residues. Germline lookup yields CDR1 LGHDT and CDR2 YNNKEL (reference sequence).